The 14 T cell receptor beta chains below were found in one sample sequenced in a study of blood T cells in healthy people across ages. A J-beta primer mix and a sample-barcoded 5' primer were used in a second PCR of about 7 to 12 cycles. TCRdb re-called the 5' RACE reads through MiXCR, storing one row per CDR3 protein. The data contain about 1.1 million distinct CDR3 sequences, around two fifths of them singletons. Sequencing input: blood. Receptor source: a man aged 18 to 29 in good health.

The genes are TRBV6-1 and TRBJ1-2; 8 nucleotides line up with TRBD1. J was trimmed by 5 bases and V by 7 bases; bases with no gene match: 18. The CDR3 contains 17 residues. Germline values: CDR1 MNHNS, CDR2 SASEGT. CDR3 bases: TGTGCCAGCACCGGCTCTTCCGGACAGGGTTTCTCTTATGGCTACACCTTC. Translated: CASTGSSGQGFSYGYTF.

The gene calls are TRBV20-1 and TRBJ2-1; either TRBD1 or TRBD2 may supply D (5 bases each). The J call is doubtful: the DNA matches TRBJ2-7 better. The CDR3 contains 14 residues. Looked up from germline, CDR1 is DFQATT and CDR2 is SNEGSKA (reference sequence). CDR3 protein: CSARGGGTYNEQYF. In DNA, the CDR3 is TGCAGTGCTAGAGGCGGTGGGACCTACAATGAGCAGTACTTC.

Ten or more counts support this clonotype. A junction end diverges from the germline sequence, so it may reflect a read error. The chain couples TRBV12-3 or TRBV12-4 to TRBJ2-3; D is possibly TRBD1 or TRBD2 (5 bases each). The CDR3 totals 14 residues. Here the CDR3 DNA reads TGTGCCAGCAGCTTAGAGGGGCGCACAGATACGCAGTATTTT. Residues: CASSLEGRTDTQYF.

This clonotype was seen only a few times. V usage is TRBV20-1 and J usage is TRBJ2-1; 7 bases match TRBD2. Germline CDR1 DFQATT, CDR2 SNEGSKA (reference sequence). The CDR3 has 11 amino acids. In DNA, the CDR3 is TGCAGCCGGAAAGCGGGGAGGACGCAGTTCTTC. Translating gives CSRKAGRTQFF.

This chain joins TRBV6-2 or TRBV6-3 and TRBJ1-1; a possible D gene is TRBD1 (5 bases). The length of the CDR3 is 14 residues. Trimming took 5 bases from V and 8 from J, leaving 18 bases between them. Germline V lookup: CDR1 MNHEY, CDR2 SVGEGT. The CDR3 is CASSNGGTYLEAFF. Here the CDR3 DNA reads TGTGCCAGCAGTAACGGCGGGACCTACCTCGAAGCTTTCTTT.

This clonotype came up a few times. The chain carries TRBV9 and TRBJ1-1, with a weak D call TRBD1 (5 bases). V lost 4 bases, J lost 3 bases, and 25 bases lay in between. The length of the CDR3 is 18 residues. CDR1 and CDR2 (germline): SGDLS, YYNGEE. For the CDR3, the DNA is TGTGCCAGCAGCCAAGCTCCTCCCCGCGGGGGAAGGGACACTGAAGCTTTCTTT. Translated: CASSQAPPRGGRDTEAFF.

In this sample, this clonotype turned up a few times. DNA of the CDR3: TGTGCCACCGCCCAGTTACACGAGCAGTACTTC. It is translated as CATAQLHEQYF. This rearrangement joins TRBV24-1 to TRBJ2-7; no clear D. The CDR3 is 11 residues long. Trimming left V 9 bases short and J 5 bases short, with 10 bases between. Germline V gene data show CDR1 as KGHDR and CDR2 as SFDVKD.

The J gene is TRBJ2-3, the V gene TRBV11-2; 9 nucleotides align to TRBD2. The germline CDR1 and CDR2 sequences are SGHAT and FQNNGV. V lost 5 bases to trimming and J lost 1 base; unmatched junction nucleotides: 7. The CDR3 totals 16 residues. The CDR3 sequence is CASSRSGGLGTDTQYF. The CDR3 nucleotides read TGTGCCAGCAGCCGCAGCGGGGGGCTAGGCACAGATACGCAGTATTTT.

V usage is TRBV20-1 and J usage is TRBJ1-6; 9 positions agree with TRBD1. Germline V lookup: CDR1 DFQATT, CDR2 SNEGSKA (reference sequence). Losses at the gene ends were 5 bases for V and 10 bases for J; bases not matched to a gene: 9. This CDR3 comprises 14 residues. CDR3 sequence reads: CSAFTGTGNSPLHF. Here the CDR3 DNA reads TGCAGTGCTTTTACCGGGACAGGGAACTCACCCCTCCACTTT.

This clonotype was seen only once. The chain recombines TRBV12-3 or TRBV12-4 with TRBJ2-7; 10 nucleotides align to TRBD2. The closer fit of TRBJ2-5 to the DNA end suggests the J call may be wrong. The CDR3 runs 15 residues. The CDR3 region is CASSPWTSGIETQYF. The CDR3 coding sequence is TGTGCCAGCAGTCCCTGGACTAGCGGCATAGAGACCCAGTACTTC.

The chain combines TRBV7-2 with TRBJ2-3; the match to TRBD1 covers 7 bases. Looked up from germline, CDR1 is SGHTA and CDR2 is FQGNSA. J was trimmed by 0 bases and V by 0 bases; bases with no gene match: 9. The CDR3 loop spans 18 amino acids. The CDR3: CASSLASNRGTSTDTQYF. The CDR3 coding sequence is TGTGCCAGCAGCTTAGCCTCTAACAGGGGAACTAGCACAGATACGCAGTATTTT.

This clonotype came up a few times. The rearrangement uses TRBV5-5 and TRBJ2-3, with D maybe TRBD1 (6 bases). The CDR3 covers 14 residues. CDR1 is SGHKS and CDR2 is YYEKEE in the germline V gene (reference sequence). The V end lost 4 bases, the J end lost 6 bases, and 15 bases lay between the germline ends. CDR3 sequence: CASSPLNREDTQYF. The CDR3 nucleotides are TGTGCCAGCAGCCCCCTAAACAGGGAGGATACGCAGTATTTT.

V is TRBV6-2 or TRBV6-3 and J is TRBJ2-5; no reliable D call. V was cut by 9 bases and J by 0 bases, with 2 bases left in between. The CDR3 is 10 amino acids. Germline lookup yields CDR1 MNHEY and CDR2 SVGEGT. CDR3 loop: CASNQETQYF. Written as DNA, the CDR3 is TGTGCCAGTAACCAAGAGACCCAGTACTTC.

The gene calls are TRBV6-5 and TRBJ2-7; D gene ambiguous. Germline V CDR1 and CDR2: MNHEY, SVGAGI. The V and J ends lost 0 bases and 6 bases respectively, with 15 bases between them. The CDR3 runs to 15 residues. The DNA for the CDR3 is TGTGCCAGCAGTTACTCGACGAGGTCTGCGGCCGAGCAGTACTTC. Translation gives CASSYSTRSAAEQYF.